This section outlines one T cell receptor beta chain sequence together with its context. The data are from a study of tumor T cells in aggressive B-cell lymphoma. CDR3 length: 15 residues. The V and J ends lost 3 bases and 1 base respectively, with 12 bases between them. Germline assignment: CDR1 SGHTA and CDR2 FQGNSA. Sequencing used immunoSEQ multiplex PCR; TCRdb keeps in-frame clones, though not all of them. Counted here are about 5,100 clones, around 94% occurring once; the ten biggest clones make up 3% to 4.5%. The receptor was isolated from an adult with diffuse large B cell lymphoma. The sample taken for sequencing was tumor tissue. The gene calls are TRBV7-2 and TRBJ2-5, with TRBD2 as a possible D gene (5 bases). CDR3 sequence (DNA): TGTGCCAGCAGCTTGCAGTCGGGATCCCAAGAGACCCAGTACTTC. As protein: CASSLQSGSQETQYF.